Described below is a single TCR beta chain sequence and its context. The antigen remains undetermined. This sample is part of a study of OX40 agonist ivuxolimab in advanced cancers. Study in general: With a range of roughly 20 to 80, age averaged approximately 60 years, and around 80% were male. Study-wide findings and caveats: At doses 0.1 to 3.0 mg/kg, CD4+ and CD8+ clones expanded.

The CDR3 length is 12 residues. Germline CDR1 and CDR2: MGHDK and SYGVNS. V shed 8 bases and J 5 bases; nucleotides not matched to a gene: 1. The table came from immunoSEQ multiplex PCR; TCRdb's copy has only in-frame clones and leaves some out. The sample includes roughly 58,000 clones, 85% to 95% of them seen just once. The clonotype originates from an adult with an advanced solid tumor such as melanoma, head and neck, liver or kidney cancer. This chain connects TRBV25-1 to TRBJ2-5, with 11 bases aligning to TRBD2. This specimen was CD4+ or CD8+ T cells sorted from blood, taken in a trial of the OX40 agonist ivuxolimab. CDR3 residues: CASSSGRETQYF. The CDR3 DNA follows: TGTGCCAGCTCTAGCGGGAGGGAGACCCAGTACTTC. Full variable domain (missing parts from reference TRBV25-1 and TRBJ2-5): EADIYQTPRYLVIGTGKKITLECSQTMGHDKMYWYQQDPGMELHLIHYSYGVNSTEKGDLSSESTVSRIRTEHFPLTLESARPSHTSQYLCASSSGRETQYFGPGTRLLVL.